This T cell receptor beta chain was documented in a study of CD8 T cells in Susac syndrome. Per germline, CDR1 SQVTM and CDR2 ANQGSEA. V lost 7 bases and J lost 0; bases outside the gene matches: 3. CDR3 length equals 15 residues. This clonotype was recorded once. With random hexamers, reverse transcription was performed on about 0.5 to 1 ug of RNA. TCRdb reprocessed the immunoSEQ multiplex PCR reads via MiXCR and lists one record per CDR3 protein. The table includes roughly 84,000 distinct CDR3 sequences, roughly 95% detected once. This TCR was sampled from a human donor with Susac syndrome. Sequenced: CD8+ T cells from PBMCs. J is TRBJ2-3 and V is TRBV29-1; 14 nucleotides line up with TRBD2. The CDR3 DNA sequence: TGCAGCGGGACTAGCGGGGGGCCTAGCACAGATACGCAGTATTTT. This translates into CSGTSGGPSTDTQYF.